This TCR beta chain comes out of a study of response to subunit inactivated influenza vaccine. Trimming took 4 bases from V and 0 from J, leaving 12 bases between them. The CDR3 is 15 residues long. CDR1 is LGHDT, CDR2 YNNKEL, per germline (reference sequence). This clonotype has only a few counts. TCRdb reprocessed the RT-PCR reads with MiXCR, giving one entry per CDR3 protein. The repertoire holds over 300,000 distinct CDR3 sequences, with around a fifth as singletons. This TCR derives from a man aged 50 to 69 who received an inactivated influenza vaccine. This chain connects TRBV3-1 to TRBJ1-1; tentatively, D is TRBD1 (6 bases). Sequenced material: PBMCs from blood, taken less than 22 months after vaccination. The CDR3 sequence is CASSRGTGMNTEAFF. CDR3 sequence (DNA): TGTGCCAGCAGCCGAGGAACAGGGATGAACACTGAAGCTTTCTTT.